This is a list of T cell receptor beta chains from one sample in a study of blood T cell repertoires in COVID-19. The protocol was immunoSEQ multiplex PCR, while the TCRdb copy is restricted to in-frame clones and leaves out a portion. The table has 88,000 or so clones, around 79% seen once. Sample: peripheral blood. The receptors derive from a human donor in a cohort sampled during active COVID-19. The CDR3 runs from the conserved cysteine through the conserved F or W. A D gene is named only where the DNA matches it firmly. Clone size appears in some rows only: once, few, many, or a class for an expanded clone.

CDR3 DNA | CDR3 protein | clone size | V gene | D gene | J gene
TGTGCCAGCAGTTACGGGCGGGAGTGGGAGCAGTACTTC | CASSYGREWEQYF | - | TRBV6-2/TRBV6-3 | TRBD2 | TRBJ2-7
TGTGCCAGTAGTACAGGGTATGAGGCCGGGGAGCTGTTTTTT | CASSTGYEAGELFF | - | TRBV19 | - | TRBJ2-2
TGTGCCACCAGCAGAGTGCCGGGACAGGGGGTTCCCCTCCACTTT | CATSRVPGQGVPLHF | - | TRBV15 | TRBD1 | TRBJ1-6
TGTGCCAGCAGCCAAGAGGGCGGGAGCTCCTACGAGCAGTACTTC | CASSQEGGSSYEQYF | - | TRBV4-2 | TRBD2 | TRBJ2-7
TGTGCCAGCAGTTATGGGGTCAAGGGGGACGAGCAGTACTTC | CASSYGVKGDEQYF | once | TRBV6-6 | - | TRBJ2-7
TGTGCCAGCAGCCGGGAATTCACAGATACGCAGTATTTT | CASSREFTDTQYF | - | TRBV7-6 | - | TRBJ2-3
TGTGCTAGTGTGGATGAGGATTCCTACAATGAGCAGTTCTTC | CASVDEDSYNEQFF | - | TRBV12-5 | - | TRBJ2-1
TGTGCCAGCTCACCACGAGCAGGGGGCGGAACTGAAGCTTTCTTT | CASSPRAGGGTEAFF | once | TRBV18 | TRBD1 | TRBJ1-1
TGTGCCAGCAGCCTTCGGGGAGTGGGGGGGCACACTGAAGCTTTCTTT | CASSLRGVGGHTEAFF | - | TRBV14 | - | TRBJ1-1
TGTGCCAGCAGCTTGGAGGGGCTAGCGGGGGGGGCAGATACGCAGTATTTT | CASSLEGLAGGADTQYF | - | TRBV5-4 | TRBD2 | TRBJ2-3
TGTGCCAGCAGCTTGAAGCTAGCGGGGGGGGATGAGCAGTTCTTC | CASSLKLAGGDEQFF | few | TRBV5-4 | TRBD2 | TRBJ2-1
TGTGCCAGCAGTTTTCTAGCGGGCAGCACAGATACGCAGTATTTT | CASSFLAGSTDTQYF | - | TRBV6-5 | TRBD2 | TRBJ2-3
TGTGCCAGCAGCCGGGACACCGGTTGGCAGTTCTTC | CASSRDTGWQFF | - | TRBV7-9 | - | TRBJ2-1
TGTGCCAGCAGCCAAGACTGGCTAGCGGGAGGTTCGGAGCAGTTCTTC | CASSQDWLAGGSEQFF | - | TRBV4-2 | TRBD2 | TRBJ2-1
TGTGCCAGCGGCAGGTCAGAGTCCCAGCATTTT | CASGRSESQHF | - | TRBV6-5 | - | TRBJ1-5
TGTGCCAGTAGTAGTTGGATGGAAGGGGGACAGCCCCAGCATTTT | CASSSWMEGGQPQHF | - | TRBV19 | - | TRBJ1-5
TGTGCCAGCAGTCCTCCGGGACAGCTCTACGAGCAGTACTTC | CASSPPGQLYEQYF | - | TRBV7-8 | TRBD1 | TRBJ2-7
TGTGCCACCAGCAGAGAAACTGGTTCCTACGAGCAGTACTTC | CATSRETGSYEQYF | - | TRBV15 | - | TRBJ2-7
TGTGCCAGCAGCGCGACTAGACAGGGGACGGGTCAGCCCCAGCATTTT | CASSATRQGTGQPQHF | - | TRBV7-9 | TRBD1 | TRBJ1-5
TGTGCCAGCAGCCCCCCGACTAGCGGGAGCCATACGCAGTATTTT | CASSPPTSGSHTQYF | - | TRBV28 | TRBD2 | TRBJ2-3
TGTGCCAGCAGCTACGGAGATACGCAGTATTTT | CASSYGDTQYF | once | TRBV11-2 | - | TRBJ2-3
TGTGCCACCAGAAGCTTAGGGGGTGGCAGTTACAATGAGCAGTTCTTC | CATRSLGGGSYNEQFF | - | TRBV2 | - | TRBJ2-1
TGCGCCAGCACCTCTCTAGCGGGATCTATATACAATGAGCAGTTCTTC | CASTSLAGSIYNEQFF | few | TRBV5-1 | TRBD2 | TRBJ2-1
TGTGCCAGCAGTCCATGGGCAGGGGATAACTATAATTCACCCCTCCACTTT | CASSPWAGDNYNSPLHF | - | TRBV27 | - | TRBJ1-6
TGTGCCAGCAGTACAACCGGGAATCTAGCTTTCTTT | CASSTTGNLAFF | - | TRBV28 | - | TRBJ1-1
TGTGCCAGCAGCCTCAGTCGCAATGAGCAGTTCTTC | CASSLSRNEQFF | - | TRBV6-5 | - | TRBJ2-1
TGTGCCAGCAGCCTTGCTTCGGGATTGGATACGCAGTATTTT | CASSLASGLDTQYF | - | TRBV3-1/TRBV3-2 | - | TRBJ2-3
TGTGCCAGCAGTTTAATCCCGGGTGGGTCGGGCACTGAAGCTTTCTTT | CASSLIPGGSGTEAFF | - | TRBV27 | - | TRBJ1-1
TGTGCCAGCAGCTTGGAAAGAGGGGGCGACTACAATGAGCAGTTCTTC | CASSLERGGDYNEQFF | - | TRBV5-6 | TRBD1 | TRBJ2-1
TGTGCCAGCAGTTCCGACAGGGGGCGTGGTGGCTACACCTTC | CASSSDRGRGGYTF | once | TRBV27 | TRBD1 | TRBJ1-2
TGCGCCAGCAGCTTGGTCCCAGGGCAAAGCAATCAGCCCCAGCATTTT | CASSLVPGQSNQPQHF | - | TRBV5-1 | - | TRBJ1-5
TGTGCCAGCAGTCCCAATCTAGCGGGAGTATCGGGTGAGACCCAGTACTTC | CASSPNLAGVSGETQYF | few | TRBV27 | TRBD2 | TRBJ2-5
TGCGCCAGCAGCCAAGAGATGTGGGAGGGCCAAGAGACCCAGTACTTC | CASSQEMWEGQETQYF | - | TRBV4-3 | TRBD2 | TRBJ2-5
TGTGCTAGTGGCCCCGAGAATGAGGGGGCAGATACGCAGTATTTT | CASGPENEGADTQYF | - | TRBV12-5 | - | TRBJ2-3
TGTGCCAGCAGTTCCCAAGGGGTGGCGGGAGAGCACGAGCAGTACTTC | CASSSQGVAGEHEQYF | - | TRBV6-2/TRBV6-3 | TRBD2 | TRBJ2-7
TGTGCCAGTAGTATAACCGGGACATATGAAAACATTCAGTACTTC | CASSITGTYENIQYF | few | TRBV19 | - | TRBJ2-4
TGTGCCAGCAGTTTGAGCTACAATGAGCAGTTCTTC | CASSLSYNEQFF | - | TRBV12-3/TRBV12-4 | - | TRBJ2-1
TGTGCCAGCAGACTGTTTAACGGGATCGACTACGAGCAGTACTTC | CASRLFNGIDYEQYF | - | TRBV5-4 | - | TRBJ2-7
TGTGCCAGCAGCGCTTCCGGGACTAGCGCAAATGAGCAGTTCTTC | CASSASGTSANEQFF | - | TRBV9 | TRBD2 | TRBJ2-1
TGTGCCAGCAAACTAGCCCCTTGGGACAATGAGCAGTTCTTC | CASKLAPWDNEQFF | - | TRBV6-5 | - | TRBJ2-1
TGTGCCAGCAGCTCCCCCGGGGGAGAGACCCAGTACTTC | CASSSPGGETQYF | - | TRBV7-2 | - | TRBJ2-5
TGTGCCAGCAGTTTATGGGGGGGTAATGGCGTACGGGAGCAGTACTTC | CASSLWGGNGVREQYF | - | TRBV28 | - | TRBJ2-7